The entry below gives a single T cell receptor beta chain sequence along with its context. This CDR3 region has 17 residues. Germline V gene sequence: CDR1 GTSNPN, CDR2 SVGIG (reference sequence). Between the trimmed V and J ends, which lost 5 bases and 0 bases, there was a span of 17 bases. The TCRbeta library incorporated unique molecular identifiers. TCRdb reprocessed the PCR reads via MiXCR and lists one record per CDR3 protein. This sample has around 530,000 distinct CDR3 sequences, with around a third found just once. These data are taken from a study of T-cell reconstitution after alpha-beta-depleted transplantation in children.

This specimen was PBMCs from the stem cell graft donor, taken from the stem cell graft. The chain has TRBV30 and TRBJ2-6; D is uncertain. The TCR comes from a human donor who donated a stem cell graft to a child with aplastic anemia. CDR3 region: CAWALSLDSSGANVLTF. CDR3 DNA: TGTGCCTGGGCCTTGAGTCTCGATTCCTCTGGGGCCAACGTCCTGACTTTC.